This T cell receptor (beta chain) was recorded in a study of CD8 T cells in Susac syndrome. Germline CDR1 reads LGHDT; CDR2 reads YNNKEL (reference sequence). With 2 bases removed from V and 2 bases from J, the gap between germline ends came to 11 bases. The CDR3 is 15 residues long. An amount of RNA that ranged from roughly 0.5 to 1 ug was reverse transcribed with random hexamers. An immunoSEQ multiplex PCR generated amplified TCR beta CDR3 products spanning 54 Vbeta and 13 Jbeta. A single record per CDR3 protein comes from TCRdb applying MiXCR to the immunoSEQ multiplex PCR reads. The profile covers 300,000 or so distinct CDR3 sequences, with around 90% appearing a single time and 0.065% taken by the ten largest.

The sample taken for sequencing was CD4+ T cells from PBMCs. The V call is TRBV3-1, the J call TRBJ2-3; no firm D call. This receptor was taken from a human donor with multiple sclerosis. DNA for the CDR3: TGTGCCAGCAGCCAATTGCCAGGTTACACAGATACGCAGTATTTT. As protein: CASSQLPGYTDTQYF.